The entry that follows covers one T cell receptor beta chain sequence. CDR3 length equals 15 residues. Per the germline V gene, CDR1 is SGHDT and CDR2 is YYEEEE. Losses at the gene ends were 4 bases for V and 7 bases for J; bases not matched to a gene: 3. Some clones are missing from TCRdb's copy, which holds only in-frame ones; the method was immunoSEQ multiplex PCR. The sample lists 100,000 or so clones, 82% occurring once. These data come from a study of blood T cell repertoires in COVID-19. Study-level information: In each case, the material was cDNA or gDNA derived from T cells, B-cell-depleted T cells, or PBMCs.

Sequencing used peripheral blood. This sequence was found in a middle-aged man with active or convalescent COVID-19. The chain links TRBV5-6 to TRBJ1-6, with TRBD1 matching over 12 bases. CDR3 residues: CASSPGTGGNSPLHF. The CDR3 nucleotides read TGTGCCAGCAGCCCCGGGACAGGGGGCAATTCACCCCTCCACTTT. Full variable domain (missing parts from reference TRBV5-6 and TRBJ1-6): DAGVTQSPTHLIKTRGQQVTLRCSPKSGHDTVSWYQQALGQGPQFIFQYYEEEERQRGNFPDRFSGHQFPNYSSELNVNALLLGDSALYLCASSPGTGGNSPLHFGNGTRLTVT.